The 10 T cell receptor beta chains listed next were all sequenced from one sample in a study of T cells after yellow fever vaccination. TCRdb re-called the 5' RACE reads through MiXCR, storing one row per CDR3 protein. Of hundreds of thousands of distinct CDR3 sequences in the sample, approximately 15% were seen once. This sample comprised PBMCs, obtained on the day of the yellow fever booster vaccination. These receptors originate from a man under 40 who received the YFV17D yellow fever vaccine.

This clonotype showed up just a few times. The conserved closing phenylalanine or tryptophan is absent in this CDR3, likely reflecting a read error. The V gene is TRBV5-4, the J gene TRBJ2-5, with TRBD2 matching over 14 bases. CDR1 and CDR2 (germline): SGHNT, YYREEE (reference sequence). The V and J ends lost 3 bases and 5 bases, in that order; junction bases with no gene match: 15. The CDR3 runs to 19 residues. The CDR3 DNA sequence: TGTGCCAGCAGCTCTGGGACTAGCGGGAGAAGGGGGAAAGGGGAGACCCAGTACTTA. This codes for CASSSGTSGRRGKGETQYL.

This chain connects TRBV4-3 to TRBJ2-1; tentatively, D is TRBD2 (5 bases). From germline, CDR1 is LGHNA and CDR2 YSLEER. The V end was cut by 0 bases, the J end by 4 bases, with 13 bases between. The CDR3 contains 16 residues. The CDR3 reads CASSQDPQRAYNEQFF. The CDR3, as DNA: TGCGCCAGCAGCCAAGATCCCCAGAGGGCTTACAATGAGCAGTTCTTC.

This clonotype was seen a handful of times. The rearrangement uses TRBV6-5 and TRBJ2-1, with 8 positions matching TRBD2. Per germline, CDR1 MNHEY and CDR2 SVGAGI. The CDR3 contains 16 residues. With V trimmed by 2 bases and J by 2 bases, 5 bases remained unmatched. DNA for the CDR3: TGTGCCAGCAGTTACGGGACTAGGGGCACCTACAATGAGCAGTTCTTC. Its translation: CASSYGTRGTYNEQFF.

The chain joins TRBV25-1 to TRBJ2-7; 7 bases are a match to TRBD1. The ends lost 6 bases at V and 5 bases at J; junction bases unmatched: 7. This CDR3 spans 13 amino acids. Germline CDR1 MGHDK, CDR2 SYGVNS. Written as DNA, the CDR3 is TGTGCCAGCAGAGACAGGGTATTGAACGAGCAGTACTTC. As protein: CASRDRVLNEQYF.

The rearrangement joins TRBV20-1 to TRBJ2-7; D is ambiguous. This CDR3 has 12 residues. Germline CDR1 and CDR2: DFQATT and SNEGSKA (reference sequence). With 6 bases removed from V and 3 bases from J, the gap between germline ends came to 12 bases. The CDR3 DNA sequence: TGCAGTGCCCCCAGCTTAAGCTACGAGCAGTACTTC. Translated, it gives CSAPSLSYEQYF.

This clonotype was counted only a few times. The CDR3 sequence is CASSPLSLMNTEAFF. DNA for the CDR3: TGTGCCAGCAGCCCCCTGAGCCTTATGAACACTGAAGCTTTCTTT. The chain employs TRBV7-3 and TRBJ1-1; D call uncertain. This CDR3 has 15 residues. V was pared by 5 bases and J by 0 bases, with 13 bases between. CDR1 is SGHTA, CDR2 FQGTGA, per germline.

This chain uses TRBV18 with TRBJ2-7, with a weak D call TRBD1 (5 bases). There are 14 residues in the CDR3. V was cut by 5 bases and J by 2 bases, with 13 bases left in between. Looked up from germline, CDR1 is KGHSH and CDR2 is LQKENI. The CDR3 spells CASSTNPGPYEQYF. The CDR3 region has the DNA TGTGCCAGCTCAACCAATCCAGGGCCCTACGAGCAGTACTTC.

Concerning this clonotype: The junction does not match germline at one end; this may be a read error. The chain couples TRBV5-6 to TRBJ2-7; possibly TRBD1 or TRBD2 for D (5 bases each). The CDR3 totals 16 residues. Germline-derived CDR1 and CDR2 are SGHDT and YYEEEE. The chain's CDR3 is CASTFPGTPGSSEQYF. The CDR3 DNA follows: TGTGCCAGCACCTTCCCCGGGACGCCAGGCTCCTCCGAGCAGTACTTC. Full variable domain (missing parts from reference TRBV5-6 and TRBJ2-7): DAGVTQSPTHLIKTRGQQVTLRCSPKSGHDTVSWYQQALGQGPQFIFQYYEEEERQRGNFPDRFSGHQFPNYSSELNVNALLLGDSALYLCASTFPGTPGSSEQYFGPGTRLTVT.

This chain links TRBV24-1 with TRBJ2-3; D uncertain. With 5 bases removed from V and 3 bases from J, the gap between germline ends came to 5 bases. This CDR3 has 12 amino acids. From germline, CDR1 is KGHDR and CDR2 SFDVKD. The CDR3 nucleotides are TGTGCCACCAGTGGGGGAACAGATACGCAGTATTTT. This gives the protein CATSGGTDTQYF.

This clonotype has just a few counts. The chain links TRBV27 to TRBJ2-2, with 7 bases lining up with TRBD1. The CDR3 is 15 amino acids. Trimming removed 5 bases from V and 4 bases from J; junction bases left unmatched: 7. The germline gives CDR1 MNHEY, CDR2 SMNVEV (reference sequence). CDR3 DNA sequence: TGTGCCAGCAGTCCCGGACAGGCCTCCACCGGGGAGCTGTTTTTT. Amino acids: CASSPGQASTGELFF.